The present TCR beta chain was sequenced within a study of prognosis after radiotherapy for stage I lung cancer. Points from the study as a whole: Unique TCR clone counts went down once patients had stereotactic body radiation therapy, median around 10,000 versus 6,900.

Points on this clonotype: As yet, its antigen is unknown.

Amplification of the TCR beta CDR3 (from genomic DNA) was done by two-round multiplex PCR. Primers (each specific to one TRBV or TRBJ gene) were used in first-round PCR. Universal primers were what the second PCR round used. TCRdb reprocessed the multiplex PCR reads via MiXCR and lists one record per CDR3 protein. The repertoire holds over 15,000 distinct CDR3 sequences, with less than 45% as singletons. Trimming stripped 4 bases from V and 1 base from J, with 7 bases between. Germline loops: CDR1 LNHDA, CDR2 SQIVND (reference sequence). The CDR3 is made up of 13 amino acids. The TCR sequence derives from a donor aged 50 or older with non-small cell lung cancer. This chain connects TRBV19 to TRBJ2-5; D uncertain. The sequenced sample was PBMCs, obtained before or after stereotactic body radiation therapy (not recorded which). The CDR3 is CASSNTVQETQYF. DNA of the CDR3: TGTGCCAGTAGTAATACGGTCCAAGAGACCCAGTACTTC.